This TCR beta chain was sequenced in a study of T cells in narcolepsy. The overall study: Donors had narcolepsy type 1 or type 2, or were healthy controls.

The method was immunoSEQ multiplex PCR; TCRdb's version includes in-frame clones alone and lacks a portion of them. In the table there are tens of thousands of clones, approximately 86% of which are singletons. CDR3 size: 13 residues. Germline V gene data show CDR1 as LNHDA and CDR2 as SQIVND (reference sequence). The ends were cut back, 8 bases at V and 6 bases at J, with 15 bases in the middle. Regarding this clone: Its antigen is unknown.

Study observations and caveats: Autoreactive clone sequences were missing from some blood memory CD4+ repertoires.

Material: CD45RA- memory CD4+ T cells from PBMCs. The chain is built from TRBV19 and TRBJ2-3; either TRBD1 or TRBD2 may fit D (5 bases each). The sequence derives from a human donor with narcolepsy. CDR3 DNA sequence: TGTGCCAGTGGTAGTCGCCGGGGCGATACGCAGTATTTT. Translating it yields CASGSRRGDTQYF. The whole variable domain, filled in from reference TRBV19 and TRBJ2-3, reads DGGITQSPKYLFRKEGQNVTLSCEQNLNHDAMYWYRQDPGQGLRLIYYSQIVNDFQKGDIAEGYSVSREKKESFPLTVTSAQKNPTAFYLCASGSRRGDTQYFGPGTRLTVL.